Shown below are 32 T cell receptor beta chains from a single sample sequenced in a study of T-cell memory formation after mild COVID-19 (dated by TCRdb to the early 2020s). The library was produced with 5' RACE. Sequencing instrument: Illumina NovaSeq 6000. TCRdb reprocessed the public reads (quality trimming at Q25 with fastp, clone calling with MiXCR) and kept in-frame beta chains. Records with the same CDR3 protein are collapsed into one entry carrying the most frequent genes and DNA. The sample has about 150,000 distinct CDR3 sequences on record, 5.5% to 7% of them singletons. Of the sample, approximately 2.1% falls within the top ten clones. Sequencing was carried out using PBMCs or a T cell subset sorted from them (not recorded which). These receptors were collected from an adult woman who had mild COVID-19 (a few samples of this study predate the infection). The sample titles of this study are shuffled in the database, so cell type and time point are left out; the donor was told from shared clones.

This clonotype was detected a few times. The chain carries TRBV19 and TRBJ2-7, with TRBD1 matching 8 bases. V lost 5 bases and J lost 4; bases outside the gene matches: 10. Germline V gene lookup returns CDR1 LNHDA and CDR2 SQIVND (reference sequence). The CDR3 extends over 15 amino acids. CDR3 region: CASSPSDRAPYEQYF. The CDR3 bases are TGTGCCAGTAGTCCCTCGGACAGGGCCCCTTACGAGCAGTACTTC.

This clonotype was observed at least ten times. V gene TRBV5-6 combines with J gene TRBJ2-5; no definite D call. The CDR3 totals 14 residues. CDR1 and CDR2 (germline): SGHDT, YYEEEE. Trimming pared 0 bases from V and 5 bases from J, leaving 11 bases between. The CDR3 spells CASSLDLQSETQYF. CDR3 coding DNA: TGTGCCAGCAGCTTGGACCTGCAGTCGGAGACCCAGTACTTC.

V is TRBV20-1 and J is TRBJ1-5, with 8 bases matching TRBD1. CDR3 length: 18 residues. Germline CDR1 reads DFQATT; CDR2 reads SNEGSKA (reference sequence). V lost 1 base and J lost 5; bases outside the gene matches: 16. DNA of the CDR3: TGCAGTGCTAGAGGTAGGGGATTACAGGGGGTCAAGTATCAGCCCCAGCATTTT. Translated: CSARGRGLQGVKYQPQHF.

This clonotype was seen a few times. Relative to the germline gene, one junction end is altered; a read error may explain this. The gene calls are TRBV27 and TRBJ2-7, with 16 bases that match TRBD2. CDR1 is MNHEY, CDR2 SMNVEV, per germline (reference sequence). This CDR3 has 13 residues. CDR3 sequence (DNA): TGTGCCAGCCGGGGACTAGCGGGAGGGCCAGTCACCTTC. Residues: CASRGLAGGPVTF.

This clonotype came up many times. V gene TRBV5-1 combines with J gene TRBJ2-1; a possible D gene is TRBD1 (5 bases). V lost 7 bases and J 2 bases, leaving 25 bases between the germline ends. CDR3 length equals 18 residues. Germline CDR1 reads SGHRS; CDR2 reads YFSETQ. CDR3 coding DNA: TGCGCCAGCTTACGCCGGGCAGGGCACACAAGCCCCTACAATGAGCAGTTCTTC. Amino acid sequence: CASLRRAGHTSPYNEQFF.

This clonotype appeared a few times. V gene TRBV7-6 combines with J gene TRBJ2-2; D gene uncertain. The V end was cut by 6 bases, the J end by 8 bases, with 16 bases between. Germline V gene data show CDR1 as SGHVS and CDR2 as FNYEAQ. The CDR3 is 14 residues long. The CDR3 loop reads CASRTNTATGELFF. CDR3 nucleotide sequence: TGTGCCAGCAGGACCAACACAGCGACGGGGGAGCTGTTTTTT.

This clonotype has ten or more counts. V gene TRBV5-1 combines with J gene TRBJ2-7; D perhaps matches TRBD2 (5 bases). Trimming removed 0 bases from V and 2 bases from J, with 9 bases in between. This CDR3 has 14 amino acids. CDR1 and CDR2 from the germline V gene are SGHRS and YFSETQ. The chain's CDR3 is CASSLADSTYEQYF. The CDR3 nucleotides are TGCGCCAGCAGCTTGGCGGACTCCACCTACGAGCAGTACTTC.

The DNA for the CDR3 is TGTGCCAGCAGCATAGGACAGGGCTCCTACAATGAGCAGTTCTTC. Translated, it gives CASSIGQGSYNEQFF. This sequence joins TRBV5-5 and TRBJ2-1; 8 nucleotides agree with TRBD1. The V and J ends lost 4 bases and 0 bases, in that order; junction bases with no gene match: 3. Per the germline V gene, CDR1 is SGHKS and CDR2 is YYEKEE (reference sequence). CDR3 length: 15 residues.

This clonotype was seen ten or more times. The chain joins TRBV4-3 to TRBJ2-1; 12 nucleotides line up with TRBD2. Germline-derived CDR1 and CDR2 are LGHNA and YSLEER. J lost 7 bases, V lost 6 bases, and 7 bases had no gene match. This CDR3 region has 15 residues. The CDR3 is CASRHRGTSGNEQFF. CDR3 nucleotides: TGCGCCAGCAGGCATCGGGGGACTAGCGGGAATGAGCAGTTCTTC.

CDR3 in amino acids: CASSPVPGPTDTQYF. In nucleotides, the CDR3 is TGTGCCAGCTCACCAGTCCCGGGTCCTACAGATACGCAGTATTTT. V gene TRBV18 combines with J gene TRBJ2-3; D not resolved. This CDR3 has 15 residues. CDR1 and CDR2 from the germline V gene are KGHSH and LQKENI. Trimming took off 2 bases at V and 3 bases at J, with 12 bases between the two ends.

This clonotype showed up many times. The chain has TRBV4-2 and TRBJ1-2, with D perhaps TRBD1 (6 bases). The CDR3 is 15 residues long. Germline V lookup: CDR1 LGHNA, CDR2 YNFKEQ. The V and J ends lost 1 base and 4 bases respectively, with 13 bases between them. The CDR3: CASSQGGGRPYGYTF. CDR3 DNA sequence: TGTGCCAGCAGCCAAGGGGGGGGCCGCCCCTATGGCTACACCTTC.

This clonotype was counted a few times. This chain links TRBV7-6 with TRBJ1-2; maybe TRBD1 (6 bases). Deletions cut 5 bases from V and 7 bases from J, with 17 bases between. The CDR3 contains 14 residues. Germline CDR1 SGHVS, CDR2 FNYEAQ. Here the CDR3 DNA reads TGTGCCAGCAGCCCCTTCACAGGGAGCGGTGGCTACACCTTC. Its translation is CASSPFTGSGGYTF.

This clonotype was seen a few times. The chain joins TRBV3-1 to TRBJ1-1; 9 nucleotides match TRBD1. This CDR3 is 17 amino acids long. The germline CDR1 and CDR2 sequences are LGHDT and YNNKEL (reference sequence). Unmatched junction bases numbered 14, after V lost 3 bases and J lost 6 bases. This CDR3 is CASSQLWGQGSVSEAFF. The CDR3 DNA reads TGTGCCAGCAGCCAGCTCTGGGGACAGGGATCGGTGTCTGAAGCTTTCTTT.

This clonotype was seen many times. This chain joins TRBV5-1 and TRBJ2-5; no definite D call. The V gene lost 1 base and the J gene lost 5 bases, with 9 bases spanning the gap. CDR1 is SGHRS, CDR2 YFSETQ, per germline. CDR3 length: 13 amino acids. The CDR3 spells CASSLTIRETQYF. Here the CDR3 DNA reads TGCGCCAGCAGCTTGACGATTAGGGAGACCCAGTACTTC.

This clonotype was seen a handful of times. The chain employs TRBV12-3 or TRBV12-4 and TRBJ1-4, with D possibly matching TRBD1 (5 bases). V lost 6 bases and J lost 0, with 14 bases in between. CDR3 length: 16 residues. The CDR3 loop reads CASSPDGGATNEKLFF. CDR3 DNA: TGTGCCAGCAGCCCGGACGGGGGGGCAACTAATGAAAAACTGTTTTTT.

Many counts were recorded for this clonotype. This sequence joins TRBV20-1 and TRBJ2-7; 13 nucleotides align to TRBD2. Germline values: CDR1 DFQATT, CDR2 SNEGSKA (reference sequence). V lost 1 base, J lost 0 bases, and 12 bases stayed unmatched. The CDR3 sequence is 19 residues long. For the CDR3, the DNA is TGCAGTGCTAGAGCTTGGACTAGCGGGAGAGTGGTGAACTCCTACGAGCAGTACTTC. The encoded protein is CSARAWTSGRVVNSYEQYF.

This clonotype was counted at least ten times. The V and J genes are TRBV27 and TRBJ1-1, with D possibly being TRBD1 (6 bases). The CDR3 is made up of 16 amino acids. The V gene lost 5 bases and the J gene lost 0 bases, with 16 bases spanning the gap. Germline CDR1 is MNHEY and CDR2 is SMNVEV (reference sequence). The CDR3 DNA follows: TGTGCCAGCAGTCTTATCAGGGGTGGATTGAACACTGAAGCTTTCTTT. This translates into CASSLIRGGLNTEAFF.

At least ten counts were recorded for this clonotype. V and J are TRBV12-3 or TRBV12-4 and TRBJ2-3, with 10 bases identical to TRBD2. The junction had 0 bases not matched to a gene; V was cut back by 0 bases and J by 3 bases. This CDR3 is built from 15 residues. CDR3 DNA sequence: TGTGCCAGCAGTTTAGCACTAGCGGGGACAGATACGCAGTATTTT. Translation gives CASSLALAGTDTQYF.

This clonotype showed up just a few times. Because the CDR3's place on the DNA is in doubt, the DNA is left out and the CDR3 is given as listed by TCRdb. The chain carries TRBV2 and TRBJ2-3. Germline V CDR1 and CDR2: SNHLY, FYNNEI. With termini counted, the CDR3 has 12 amino acids. The chain's CDR3 is CASSTSSTAQYF.

V is TRBV12-3 or TRBV12-4 and J is TRBJ2-1; 12 nucleotides line up with TRBD2. The CDR3 extends over 14 amino acids. V lost 6 bases and J lost 5; bases outside the gene matches: 2. The CDR3 reads CASRPSGGDNEQFF. DNA for the CDR3: TGTGCCAGCAGGCCTAGCGGGGGGGACAATGAGCAGTTCTTC.

This clonotype has at least ten counts. V usage is TRBV7-2 and J usage is TRBJ2-1; 9 positions match TRBD1. Trimming took 4 bases from V and 1 from J; bases not matched to a gene: 2. Germline lookup yields CDR1 SGHTA and CDR2 FQGNSA. There are 15 residues in the CDR3. For the CDR3, the DNA is TGTGCCAGCAGCTCCGACAGGGGGTCCTACAATGAGCAGTTCTTC. Translation gives CASSSDRGSYNEQFF.

This chain uses TRBV3-1 with TRBJ2-1; 9 nucleotides align to TRBD2. V was clipped by 4 bases and J by 3 bases; unmatched bases: 4. The germline CDR1 and CDR2 sequences are LGHDT and YNNKEL (reference sequence). CDR3 length: 15 amino acids. The CDR3 DNA follows: TGTGCCAGCAGCCCCAGCGGGAGGATCTACAATGAGCAGTTCTTC. Its protein is CASSPSGRIYNEQFF.

This clonotype showed up just a few times. This sequence joins TRBV18 and TRBJ1-5; D remains ambiguous. The germline V and J ends were trimmed by 3 bases and 0 bases, with 6 bases remaining between them. Germline values: CDR1 KGHSH, CDR2 LQKENI. This CDR3 is 14 amino acids long. The CDR3 DNA follows: TGTGCCAGCTCACCGTCAGGTAGCAATCAGCCCCAGCATTTT. Translated: CASSPSGSNQPQHF.

The chain couples TRBV20-1 to TRBJ2-7, with D unresolved. The V gene lost 4 bases and the J gene lost 1 base, with 14 bases spanning the gap. CDR1 and CDR2 (germline): DFQATT, SNEGSKA (reference sequence). There are 14 residues in the CDR3. In DNA, the CDR3 is TGCAGTGCTACCAACCAACTCCCGTCCTACGAGCAGTACTTC. Protein: CSATNQLPSYEQYF.

The J gene is TRBJ2-5, the V gene TRBV2, with 7 bases lining up with TRBD1. V was clipped by 4 bases and J by 0 bases; unmatched bases: 8. Germline lookup yields CDR1 SNHLY and CDR2 FYNNEI. CDR3 length: 16 amino acids. This CDR3 is CASSGSLGQYQETQYF. The CDR3 coding sequence is TGTGCCAGCAGTGGAAGCCTGGGACAGTACCAAGAGACCCAGTACTTC.

This clonotype has at least ten counts. The chain links TRBV27 to TRBJ1-5; unclear D gene. The CDR3 is 16 amino acids. CDR1 is MNHEY, CDR2 SMNVEV, per germline (reference sequence). Trimming took off 0 bases at V and 0 bases at J, with 9 bases between the two ends. The CDR3 DNA is TGTGCCAGCAGTTTATCGTCGGGAATTAGCAATCAGCCCCAGCATTTT. Amino acid sequence: CASSLSSGISNQPQHF.

CDR3 sequence: CANRTSGSYEQYV. In DNA form, the CDR3 reads TGTGCCAACCGGACTAGCGGTTCCTACGAGCAGTACGTC. The rearrangement uses TRBV7-2 and TRBJ2-7; 10 bases line up with TRBD2. This CDR3 spans 13 amino acids. CDR1 and CDR2 (germline): SGHTA, FQGNSA. The trim removed 10 bases at V and 1 base at J, leaving 4 bases unmatched.

This CDR3 is CASSDQTGVEAFF. The CDR3, as DNA: TGTGCCAGCAGCGACCAGACAGGGGTTGAAGCTTTCTTT. The V and J genes are TRBV7-9 and TRBJ1-1; 8 bases align to TRBD1. V was clipped by 5 bases and J by 7 bases; unmatched bases: 6. This CDR3 contains 13 residues. Per the germline V gene, CDR1 is SEHNR and CDR2 is FQNEAQ (reference sequence). Full variable domain (remainder filled in from reference TRBV7-9 and TRBJ1-1): DTGVSQNPRHKITKRGQNVTFRCDPISEHNRLYWYRQTLGQGPEFLTYFQNEAQLEKSRLLSDRFSAERPKGSFSTLEIQRTEQGDSAMYLCASSDQTGVEAFFGQGTRLTVV.

This clonotype was counted a single time. The chain combines TRBV12-3 or TRBV12-4 with TRBJ1-1, with D hard to call. CDR3 length: 13 residues. The V end lost 3 bases, the J end lost 5 bases, and 10 bases lay between the germline ends. CDR3: CASSLGMGTEAFF. CDR3 nucleotide sequence: TGTGCCAGCAGTTTGGGCATGGGGACTGAAGCTTTCTTT.

The chain combines TRBV7-9 with TRBJ1-4; TRBD1 aligns across 7 bases. Germline CDR1 and CDR2: SEHNR and FQNEAQ (reference sequence). V lost 6 bases and J lost 6; bases outside the gene matches: 10. The CDR3 runs to 15 residues. This CDR3 reads CASRRGRLGYEKLFF. CDR3 bases: TGTGCCAGCAGGAGGGGGCGGCTTGGGTATGAAAAACTGTTTTTT.

This clonotype showed up many times. V and J are TRBV7-2 and TRBJ2-2; unclear D gene. Germline V lookup: CDR1 SGHTA, CDR2 FQGNSA. The CDR3 covers 14 residues. Trimming shortened V by 2 bases and J by 4 bases, and 8 bases separated the two germline ends. The CDR3 reads CASSLPVSTGELFF. The CDR3 DNA is TGTGCCAGCAGCTTACCGGTTAGCACCGGGGAGCTGTTTTTT.

In its sample, this clonotype was seen a few times. The rearrangement joins TRBV24-1 to TRBJ2-1; 8 bases map to TRBD2. This CDR3 comprises 15 residues. V shed 3 bases and J 8 bases; nucleotides not matched to a gene: 8. Per germline, CDR1 KGHDR and CDR2 SFDVKD. The CDR3 DNA is TGTGCCACCAGTGATCGGGAGGGCCTTGCTTATGAGCAGTTCTTC. Residues: CATSDREGLAYEQFF.